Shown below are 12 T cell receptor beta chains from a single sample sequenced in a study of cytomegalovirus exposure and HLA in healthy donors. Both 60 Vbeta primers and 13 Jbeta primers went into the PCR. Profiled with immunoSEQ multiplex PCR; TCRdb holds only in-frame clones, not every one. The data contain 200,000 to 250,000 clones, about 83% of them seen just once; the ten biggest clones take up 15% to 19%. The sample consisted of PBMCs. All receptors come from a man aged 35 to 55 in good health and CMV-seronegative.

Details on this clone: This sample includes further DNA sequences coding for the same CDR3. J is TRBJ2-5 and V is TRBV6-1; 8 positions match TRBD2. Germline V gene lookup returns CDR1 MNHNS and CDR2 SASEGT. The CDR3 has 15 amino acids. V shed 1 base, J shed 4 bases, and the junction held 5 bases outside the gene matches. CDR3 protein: CASSEGGLGLETQYF. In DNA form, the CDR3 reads TGTGCCAGCAGTGAAGGGGGACTAGGTTTAGAGACCCAGTACTTC.

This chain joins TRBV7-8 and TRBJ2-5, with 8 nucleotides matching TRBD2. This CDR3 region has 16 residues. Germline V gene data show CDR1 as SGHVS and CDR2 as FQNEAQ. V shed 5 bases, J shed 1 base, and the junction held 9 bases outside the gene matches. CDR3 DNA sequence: TGTGCCAGCAGCCTAGGGGCGGGGGGTCCCCAAGAGACCCAGTACTTC. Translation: CASSLGAGGPQETQYF.

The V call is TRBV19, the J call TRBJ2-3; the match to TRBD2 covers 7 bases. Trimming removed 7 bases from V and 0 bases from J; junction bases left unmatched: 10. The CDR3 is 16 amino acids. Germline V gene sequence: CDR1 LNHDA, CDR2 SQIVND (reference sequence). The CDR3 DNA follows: TGTGCCAGTAAAAATCGTGGCGGGAGAAGCACAGATACGCAGTATTTT. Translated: CASKNRGGRSTDTQYF.

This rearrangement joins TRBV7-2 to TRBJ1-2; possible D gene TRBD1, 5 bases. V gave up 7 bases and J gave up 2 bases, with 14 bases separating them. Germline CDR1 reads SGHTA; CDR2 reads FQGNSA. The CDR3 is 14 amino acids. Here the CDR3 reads CASTSRAVNYGYTF. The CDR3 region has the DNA TGTGCCAGCACCTCCAGGGCGGTGAACTATGGCTACACCTTC.

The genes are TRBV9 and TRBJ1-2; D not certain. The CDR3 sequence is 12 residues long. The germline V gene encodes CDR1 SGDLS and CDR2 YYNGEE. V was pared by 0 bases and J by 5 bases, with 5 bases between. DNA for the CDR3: TGTGCCAGCAGCGTAGGAGGGTATGGCTACACCTTC. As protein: CASSVGGYGYTF.

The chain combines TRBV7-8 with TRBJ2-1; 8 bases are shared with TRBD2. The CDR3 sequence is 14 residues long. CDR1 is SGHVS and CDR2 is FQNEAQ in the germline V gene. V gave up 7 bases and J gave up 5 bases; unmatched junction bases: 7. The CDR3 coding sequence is TGTGCCAGCACCGAGCGGGAGACTAACAATGAGCAGTTCTTC. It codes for CASTERETNNEQFF.

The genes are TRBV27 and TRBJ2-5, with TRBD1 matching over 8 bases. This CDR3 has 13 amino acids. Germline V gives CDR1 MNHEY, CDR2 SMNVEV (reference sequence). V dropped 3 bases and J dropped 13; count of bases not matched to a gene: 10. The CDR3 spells CASSFGQGRVWYF. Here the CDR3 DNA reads TGTGCCAGCAGTTTTGGACAGGGAAGGGTTTGGTACTTC.

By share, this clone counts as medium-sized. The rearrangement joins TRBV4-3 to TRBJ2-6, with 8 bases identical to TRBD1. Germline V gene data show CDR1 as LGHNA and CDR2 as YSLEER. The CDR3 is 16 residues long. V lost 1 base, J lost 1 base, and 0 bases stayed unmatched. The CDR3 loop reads CASSQGTGSGANVLTF. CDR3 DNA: TGCGCCAGCAGCCAAGGGACAGGGTCTGGGGCCAACGTCCTGACTTTC.

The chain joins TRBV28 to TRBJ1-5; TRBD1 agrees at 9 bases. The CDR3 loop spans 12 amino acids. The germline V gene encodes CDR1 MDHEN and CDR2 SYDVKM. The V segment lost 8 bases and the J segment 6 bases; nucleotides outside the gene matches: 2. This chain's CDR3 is CASAQGAQPQHF. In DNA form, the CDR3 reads TGTGCCAGCGCACAGGGGGCTCAGCCCCAGCATTTT. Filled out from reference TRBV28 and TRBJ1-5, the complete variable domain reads DVKVTQSSRYLVKRTGEKVFLECVQDMDHENMFWYRQDPGLGLRLIYFSYDVKMKEKGDIPEGYSVSREKKERFSLILESASTNQTSMYLCASAQGAQPQHFGDGTRLSIL.

The CDR3 region is CASSFRDREVVGYTF. CDR3 nucleotide sequence: TGTGCCAGCAGTTTCCGGGACAGGGAGGTTGTTGGCTACACCTTC. V usage is TRBV6-1 and J usage is TRBJ1-2; TRBD1 aligns across 9 bases. Germline assignment: CDR1 MNHNS and CDR2 SASEGT. The CDR3 has 15 amino acids. The V and J ends lost 5 bases and 7 bases, in that order; junction bases with no gene match: 11.

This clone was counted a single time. The CDR3, as DNA: TGCGCCAGCAGCTTTCTGGGACAGGGGTCTGAGGGGAGTGGCTACACCTTC. Amino acids: CASSFLGQGSEGSGYTF. This rearrangement joins TRBV5-1 to TRBJ1-2; TRBD1 matches at 10 bases. V trimming: 2 bases; J trimming: 7 bases; junction bases outside the gene matches: 14. The CDR3 length is 17 residues. In germline, CDR1 is SGHRS, CDR2 YFSETQ.

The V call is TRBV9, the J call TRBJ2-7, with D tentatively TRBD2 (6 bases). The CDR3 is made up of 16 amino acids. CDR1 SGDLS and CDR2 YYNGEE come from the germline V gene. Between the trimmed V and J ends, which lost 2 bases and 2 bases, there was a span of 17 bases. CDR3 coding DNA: TGTGCCAGCAGCGTTGGGGGGACGTTGGGGACCTACGAGCAGTACTTC. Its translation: CASSVGGTLGTYEQYF.